The clone carrying this T cell receptor beta chain has more than one count but fewer than ten. The antigen is undetermined. This record belongs to a study of T-cell memory formation after mild COVID-19. From the 5' RACE reads, TCRdb called clonotypes with MiXCR, one entry per CDR3 protein. The table includes fewer than 450,000 distinct CDR3 sequences, under 25% detected once. Study-level results: Clones that contracted clustered mainly in CM and EM if CD4+ and in EMRA if CD8+. Second-wave clones reaching peak frequency on day 37 lacked confirmed SARS-CoV-2 specificity.

J gave up 3 bases and V 4 bases, and 9 bases lay outside the gene matches. CDR3 length: 15 amino acids. CDR1 and CDR2 from the germline V gene are MGHRA and YSYEKL. The chain is built from TRBV4-1 and TRBJ2-7; 7 positions agree with TRBD1. The sequencing input was PBMCs or a T cell subset sorted from them (not recorded which). This TCR was recovered from an adult woman who had mild COVID-19 (a few samples of this study predate the infection). Cell type and time point are not known. The CDR3 region has the DNA TGCGCCAGCAGCCGGCTTACGGGACAGAGCTACGAGCAGTACTTC. It translates to CASSRLTGQSYEQYF.